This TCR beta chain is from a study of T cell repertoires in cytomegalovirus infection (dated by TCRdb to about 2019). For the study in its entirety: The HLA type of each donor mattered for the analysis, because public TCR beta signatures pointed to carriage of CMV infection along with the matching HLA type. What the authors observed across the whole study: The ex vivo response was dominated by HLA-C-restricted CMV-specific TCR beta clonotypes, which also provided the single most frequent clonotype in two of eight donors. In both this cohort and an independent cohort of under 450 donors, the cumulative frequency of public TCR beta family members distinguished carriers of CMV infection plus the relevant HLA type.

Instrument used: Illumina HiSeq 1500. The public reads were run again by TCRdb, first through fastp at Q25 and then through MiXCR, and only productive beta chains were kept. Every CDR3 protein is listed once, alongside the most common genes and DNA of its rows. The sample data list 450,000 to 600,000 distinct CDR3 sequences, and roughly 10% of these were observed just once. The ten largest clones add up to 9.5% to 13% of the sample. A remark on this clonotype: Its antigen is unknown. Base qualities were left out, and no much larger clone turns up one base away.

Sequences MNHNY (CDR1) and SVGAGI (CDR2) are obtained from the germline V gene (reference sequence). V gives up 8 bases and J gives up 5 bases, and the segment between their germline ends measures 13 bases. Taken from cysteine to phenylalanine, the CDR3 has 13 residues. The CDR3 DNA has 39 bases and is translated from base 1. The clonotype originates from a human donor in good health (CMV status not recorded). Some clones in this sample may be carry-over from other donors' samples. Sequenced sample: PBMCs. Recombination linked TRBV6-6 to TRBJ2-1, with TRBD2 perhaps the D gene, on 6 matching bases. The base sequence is TGTGCCAGCGAGGGACTCACCAACAATGAGCAGTTCTTC. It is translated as CASEGLTNNEQFF.